Reported below is one TCR beta chain. No antigen is known for it. This sample was taken from a study of vaccination effects on CD4 cells after COVID-19. ViraFEST expansion of antigen-specific CD4+ T cells with viral peptide pools preceded sequencing. Upon completion of about 10 days in culture, CD4+ T cells were isolated. Vaccine recipients lacked prior SARS-CoV-2 infection and had negative nucleocapsid antibodies. Researchers swapped half the medium for IL-2 medium on both days 3 and 7. Generated by immunoSEQ multiplex PCR, the TCRdb table keeps only in-frame clones and is missing some. The sample carries about 23,000 clones, around 73% recorded once. The sample in question was CD4+ T cells from PBMCs cultured with SARS-CoV-2 spike peptides, obtained before COVID-19 vaccination. This TCR came from a human donor who received a COVID-19 vaccine.

The CDR3 nucleotides read TGTGCCAGCAGCTACAGGGGTGAAGGAAACACCATATATTTT. Protein product: CASSYRGEGNTIYF. This sequence joins TRBV11-3 and TRBJ1-3, with 7 nucleotides matching TRBD1. Germline loops: CDR1 SGHNT, CDR2 YENEEA. V shed 4 bases and J 4 bases; nucleotides not matched to a gene: 4. CDR3 size: 14 residues.